Sequencing of this TCR beta chain was carried out in a study of spatial heterogeneity in lung cancer. Time point: blood at routine non-recurrence follow-up after resection. From tumor, nontumor lung or frozen PBMC, whole RNA was taken unsorted for sequencing. The V and J ends lost 2 bases and 10 bases respectively, with 12 bases between them. CDR3 size: 14 residues. Germline loops: CDR1 LGHDT, CDR2 YNNKEL (reference sequence). TCRdb re-called the 5' RACE reads through MiXCR, storing one row per CDR3 protein. The repertoire has roughly 120,000 distinct CDR3 sequences, 9.5% to 15% of them found once; the top ten carry roughly 17%.

The sample consisted of PBMCs, taken at follow-up. The chain couples TRBV3-1 to TRBJ1-6; D gene unclear. This receptor was obtained from a male donor with early-stage non-small cell lung cancer. In DNA form, the CDR3 reads TGTGCCAGCAGCCAACGGGCAGAATCGTCACCCCTCCACTTT. Protein product: CASSQRAESSPLHF.